The 27 T cell receptor beta chains listed next were all sequenced from one sample in a study of shared clonotypes between healthy human individuals. Using immunoSEQ multiplex PCR, the repertoire was profiled, and TCRdb retains in-frame clones only, with some absent. The profile shows about 2.1 million clones, just under 95% of them singletons. Only CD45RO-negative cells positively selected for CCR7 counted as naive CD8 cells, so terminally differentiated effector memory CD45RA+ cells were excluded. The sample consisted of naive CD8+ T cells from PBMCs. These receptors originate from a man younger than 35 in good health. Some clones in this sample may be carry-over from other donors' samples.

The V and J genes are TRBV5-6 and TRBJ2-2; 10 positions agree with TRBD1. The V gene end was trimmed by 3 bases and the J gene end by 5 bases; junction bases not matched to a gene: 4. The germline gives CDR1 SGHDT, CDR2 YYEEEE. The CDR3 spans 15 residues. CDR3 coding DNA: TGTGCCAGCAGCTGGGACAGGGGACCGACCGGGGAGCTGTTTTTT. It is translated as CASSWDRGPTGELFF. The variable domain in full, with the rest retrieved from reference TRBV5-6 and TRBJ2-2, is DAGVTQSPTHLIKTRGQQVTLRCSPKSGHDTVSWYQQALGQGPQFIFQYYEEEERQRGNFPDRFSGHQFPNYSSELNVNALLLGDSALYLCASSWDRGPTGELFFGEGSRLTVL.

The J gene is TRBJ2-1, the V gene TRBV27; 7 nucleotides align to TRBD1. This CDR3 region has 17 residues. The V gene end was trimmed by 6 bases and the J gene end by 8 bases; junction bases not matched to a gene: 19. Germline CDR1 and CDR2: MNHEY and SMNVEV (reference sequence). CDR3 bases: TGTGCCAGCAGCGCCTTAAGGGTGCAGGGGGTAGGCGATGAGCAGTTCTTC. Amino acid sequence: CASSALRVQGVGDEQFF.

The J gene is TRBJ2-7, the V gene TRBV9; 10 positions match TRBD2. V trimming: 0 bases; J trimming: 4 bases; junction bases outside the gene matches: 10. This CDR3 is built from 17 residues. CDR1 SGDLS and CDR2 YYNGEE come from the germline V gene. The CDR3 nucleotides are TGTGCCAGCAGCGTAGGGGGAGGAGGACTAGCGGTTTACGAGCAGTACTTC. Amino acid sequence: CASSVGGGGLAVYEQYF. The whole variable domain, filled in from reference TRBV9 and TRBJ2-7, reads DSGVTQTPKHLITATGQRVTLRCSPRSGDLSVYWYQQSLDQGLQFLIQYYNGEERAKGNILERFSAQQFPDLHSELNLSSLELGDSALYFCASSVGGGGLAVYEQYFGPGTRLTVT.

The CDR3 sequence: CASSLEPTGIGDAYEQYF. CDR3 sequence (DNA): TGTGCCAGCAGCTTAGAGCCAACGGGTATAGGGGACGCCTACGAGCAGTACTTC. V gene TRBV11-2 combines with J gene TRBJ2-7; the D gene could be TRBD1 or TRBD2 (5 bases each). V dropped 0 bases and J dropped 2 bases, with 20 bases sitting between them. This CDR3 is built from 18 residues. CDR1 is SGHAT, CDR2 FQNNGV, per germline. Using reference TRBV11-2 and TRBJ2-7 for the parts outside the CDR3, the full variable domain is EAGVAQSPRYKIIEKRQSVAFWCNPISGHATLYWYQQILGQGPKLLIQFQNNGVVDDSQLPKDRFSAERLKGVDSTLKIQPAKLEDSAVYLCASSLEPTGIGDAYEQYFGPGTRLTVT.

Points on this clone: At one boundary the junction diverges from the germline segment, which might be a read error. V gene TRBV6-5 combines with J gene TRBJ2-4; TRBD1 agrees at 8 bases. This CDR3 is built from 11 residues. The V gene's germline CDR1 is MNHEY and CDR2 SVGAGI. For the CDR3, the DNA is TGTGCCAGCAGGGGGACAGGTTCCCAACACTTC. Its translation is CASRGTGSQHF.

As for this clone: Other DNA sequences within the sample encode an identical CDR3. The V and J genes are TRBV15 and TRBJ2-7, with a weak D call TRBD2 (6 bases). V lost 1 base, J lost 1 base, and 8 bases lay in between. CDR1 and CDR2 (germline): LNHNV, YYDKDF (reference sequence). This CDR3 region has 14 residues. The CDR3 nucleotides are TGTGCCACCAGCAGAGGGGACTCTTCCTACGAGCAGTACTTC. This gives the protein CATSRGDSSYEQYF.

As concerns this clone: The sample contains more than one DNA sequence encoding this CDR3. V gene TRBV9 combines with J gene TRBJ2-7; possibly TRBD2 for D (5 bases). The CDR3 runs 13 residues. Between the trimmed V and J ends, which lost 2 bases and 2 bases, there was a span of 8 bases. Germline assignment: CDR1 SGDLS and CDR2 YYNGEE. The CDR3 nucleotides read TGTGCCAGCAGCGTTGAGGGTACCTACGAGCAGTACTTC. It is translated as CASSVEGTYEQYF.

The chain carries TRBV6-6 and TRBJ2-7; D call uncertain. Trimming removed 0 bases from V and 2 bases from J, with 8 bases in between. This CDR3 contains 14 residues. The germline V gene encodes CDR1 MNHNY and CDR2 SVGAGI (reference sequence). CDR3 sequence reads: CASSYSGTPYEQYF. DNA of the CDR3: TGTGCCAGCAGTTACTCGGGCACCCCCTACGAGCAGTACTTC.

The chain recombines TRBV7-9 with TRBJ2-7; D may correspond to TRBD1 or TRBD2 (5 bases each). Germline V lookup: CDR1 SEHNR, CDR2 FQNEAQ (reference sequence). The CDR3 has 15 residues. Trimming stripped 5 bases from V and 0 bases from J, with 14 bases between. CDR3 bases: TGTGCCAGCAGCCCTTCCGGGGCCCTCTCCTACGAGCAGTACTTC. This encodes CASSPSGALSYEQYF. Full variable domain (outside the CDR3, taken from reference TRBV7-9 and TRBJ2-7): DTGVSQNPRHKITKRGQNVTFRCDPISEHNRLYWYRQTLGQGPEFLTYFQNEAQLEKSRLLSDRFSAERPKGSFSTLEIQRTEQGDSAMYLCASSPSGALSYEQYFGPGTRLTVT.

The chain recombines TRBV19 with TRBJ1-2; D unresolved. Germline V CDR1 and CDR2: LNHDA, SQIVND (reference sequence). V lost 4 bases and J 6 bases, leaving 6 bases between the germline ends. This CDR3 region has 11 residues. CDR3 DNA: TGTGCCAGTAGTACCCCAGATGGCTACACCTTC. Encoded protein: CASSTPDGYTF.

The V gene is TRBV7-9, the J gene TRBJ2-7, with D possibly matching TRBD2 (5 bases). V gave up 4 bases and J gave up 0 bases, with 7 bases separating them. The CDR3 contains 13 residues. Germline V lookup: CDR1 SEHNR, CDR2 FQNEAQ (reference sequence). The DNA for the CDR3 is TGTGCCAGCAGCTACGACTACTCCTACGAGCAGTACTTC. Amino acids: CASSYDYSYEQYF.

In nucleotides, the CDR3 is TGTGCCAGCAGCTTACGTGTTATTCTGGAGCGGGTCATCACAGATACGCAGTATTTT. Protein product: CASSLRVILERVITDTQYF. The V and J genes are TRBV7-8 and TRBJ2-3, with a possible D match to TRBD2 (6 bases). This CDR3 spans 19 amino acids. Germline CDR1 is SGHVS and CDR2 is FQNEAQ. V dropped 2 bases and J dropped 2 bases, with 23 bases sitting between them.

The rearrangement joins TRBV11-2 to TRBJ2-3; 7 positions match TRBD1. V was pared by 4 bases and J by 3 bases, with 10 bases of the junction left unmatched. The germline V gene encodes CDR1 SGHAT and CDR2 FQNNGV. The CDR3 has 16 amino acids. The CDR3, as DNA: TGTGCCAGCAGCTACGAGACAGGGTTTTGGACAGATACGCAGTATTTT. It is translated as CASSYETGFWTDTQYF. Complete variable domain (other parts from reference TRBV11-2 and TRBJ2-3): EAGVAQSPRYKIIEKRQSVAFWCNPISGHATLYWYQQILGQGPKLLIQFQNNGVVDDSQLPKDRFSAERLKGVDSTLKIQPAKLEDSAVYLCASSYETGFWTDTQYFGPGTRLTVL.

The chain carries TRBV4-2 and TRBJ2-7, with D perhaps TRBD2 (6 bases). Germline CDR1 and CDR2: LGHNA and YNFKEQ. The V and J ends lost 0 bases and 3 bases respectively, with 15 bases between them. The CDR3 totals 16 residues. The CDR3 nucleotides are TGTGCCAGCAGCCAAGATATGCGGGATAACAACTACGAGCAGTACTTC. As protein: CASSQDMRDNNYEQYF.

CDR3 sequence reads: CASSPTGLLNTEAFF. CDR3 bases: TGTGCCAGCAGCCCCACGGGGCTTTTGAACACTGAAGCTTTCTTT. The chain recombines TRBV7-2 with TRBJ1-1, with D possibly being TRBD1 (5 bases). This CDR3 region has 15 residues. V gave up 5 bases and J gave up 0 bases, with 13 bases separating them. Germline lookup yields CDR1 SGHTA and CDR2 FQGNSA.

V usage is TRBV28 and J usage is TRBJ2-3, with 12 bases aligning to TRBD2. Germline V CDR1 and CDR2: MDHEN, SYDVKM. This CDR3 has 16 amino acids. The V gene end was trimmed by 6 bases and the J gene end by 5 bases; junction bases not matched to a gene: 9. The CDR3 sequence: CASRYRTSGKKDTQYF. CDR3 DNA: TGTGCCAGCAGGTACCGGACTAGCGGGAAGAAAGATACGCAGTATTTT.

J is TRBJ2-7 and V is TRBV28; 13 bases align to TRBD2. This CDR3 is 19 amino acids long. CDR1 MDHEN and CDR2 SYDVKM come from the germline V gene. Trimming cost V 3 bases and J 2 bases; bases outside gene matches: 13. CDR3 region: CASSFLPGTSGVTPYEQYF. The CDR3 nucleotides are TGTGCCAGCAGTTTCCTTCCCGGGACTAGCGGGGTTACACCCTACGAGCAGTACTTC.

The chain links TRBV27 to TRBJ1-2; unclear D gene. The CDR3 covers 14 residues. The germline V and J ends were trimmed by 0 bases and 7 bases, with 12 bases remaining between them. Germline V CDR1 and CDR2: MNHEY, SMNVEV (reference sequence). The CDR3 DNA is TGTGCCAGCAGTTTATCAGGGAACGCGGGTGGCTACACCTTC. Its translation is CASSLSGNAGGYTF.

The chain uses TRBV27 and TRBJ2-7; perhaps TRBD1 as D (5 bases). This CDR3 is built from 12 residues. The germline V and J ends were trimmed by 6 bases and 6 bases, with 12 bases remaining between them. The germline gives CDR1 MNHEY, CDR2 SMNVEV (reference sequence). CDR3 nucleotides: TGTGCCAGCAGCCCCTGGGGCAGCGAGCAGTACTTC. Translation gives CASSPWGSEQYF.

V usage is TRBV9 and J usage is TRBJ2-3, with 7 bases fitting TRBD1. Trimming at V came to 5 bases and at J to 5 bases, leaving 11 bases not matched to a gene. The V gene's germline CDR1 is SGDLS and CDR2 YYNGEE. CDR3 size: 15 residues. CDR3 in amino acids: CASSQQGFQGDTQYF. The CDR3 DNA sequence: TGTGCCAGCAGTCAACAGGGGTTCCAGGGAGATACGCAGTATTTT. The whole variable domain, filled in from reference TRBV9 and TRBJ2-3, reads DSGVTQTPKHLITATGQRVTLRCSPRSGDLSVYWYQQSLDQGLQFLIQYYNGEERAKGNILERFSAQQFPDLHSELNLSSLELGDSALYFCASSQQGFQGDTQYFGPGTRLTVL.

The chain employs TRBV7-9 and TRBJ2-7, with 10 bases aligning to TRBD1. This CDR3 comprises 15 residues. Germline V gives CDR1 SEHNR, CDR2 FQNEAQ (reference sequence). Trimming at V came to 5 bases and at J to 4 bases, leaving 8 bases not matched to a gene. CDR3 DNA sequence: TGTGCCAGCAGCCCAACGGGACAGGGGAGATACGAGCAGTACTTC. Translating gives CASSPTGQGRYEQYF.

This rearrangement joins TRBV28 to TRBJ2-7; D might be TRBD1 (6 bases). Between the trimmed V and J ends, which lost 7 bases and 2 bases, there was a span of 27 bases. Germline CDR1 MDHEN, CDR2 SYDVKM. The CDR3 totals 18 residues. CDR3 protein: CASKRDAGSGGRPYEQYF. The CDR3 bases are TGTGCCAGCAAACGAGATGCCGGGTCTGGGGGCCGTCCCTACGAGCAGTACTTC.

CDR3 DNA: TGTGCCAGCAGCTCCCGGAAGCCTCTCCTAGCGCGGTACAATGAGCAGTTCTTC. It codes for CASSSRKPLLARYNEQFF. This chain connects TRBV11-2 to TRBJ2-1; weak D call: TRBD2 (6 bases). Germline CDR1 SGHAT, CDR2 FQNNGV. The CDR3 spans 18 residues. V was pared by 4 bases and J by 4 bases, with 23 bases between. The full variable domain, completed using reference TRBV11-2 and TRBJ2-1, is EAGVAQSPRYKIIEKRQSVAFWCNPISGHATLYWYQQILGQGPKLLIQFQNNGVVDDSQLPKDRFSAERLKGVDSTLKIQPAKLEDSAVYLCASSSRKPLLARYNEQFFGPGTRLTVL.

This clone has just one count. The chain links TRBV2 to TRBJ2-7, with TRBD1 matching over 9 bases. The V and J ends lost 8 bases and 0 bases, in that order; junction bases with no gene match: 11. CDR3 length: 16 amino acids. Germline V gene sequence: CDR1 SNHLY, CDR2 FYNNEI. CDR3 amino acids: CASRDREPRFSYEQYF. In DNA, the CDR3 is TGTGCCAGCCGGGACAGGGAACCCCGATTCTCCTACGAGCAGTACTTC.

This chain uses TRBV14 with TRBJ1-2; 7 nucleotides align to TRBD1. The CDR3 contains 15 residues. V lost 1 base and J lost 5; bases outside the gene matches: 7. Germline loops: CDR1 SGHDN, CDR2 FVKESK. CDR3 DNA: TGTGCCAGCAGCCAAGCCCGGGACAGAGATTATGGCTACACCTTC. It encodes CASSQARDRDYGYTF.

The chain employs TRBV4-1 and TRBJ2-7; D not resolved. V was trimmed by 0 bases and J by 6 bases, leaving 12 bases between them. This CDR3 has 14 amino acids. In germline, CDR1 is MGHRA, CDR2 YSYEKL. CDR3: CASSQDQGLSEQYF. Here the CDR3 DNA reads TGCGCCAGCAGCCAAGACCAAGGGTTAAGCGAGCAGTACTTC.

The chain recombines TRBV7-9 with TRBJ2-1; 8 nucleotides agree with TRBD1. With V trimmed by 7 bases and J by 4 bases, 6 bases remained unmatched. The CDR3 extends over 14 amino acids. The V gene's germline CDR1 is SEHNR and CDR2 FQNEAQ (reference sequence). CDR3 sequence: CASNLGDRYNEQFF. The CDR3, as DNA: TGTGCCAGCAATCTCGGGGACAGGTACAATGAGCAGTTCTTC.